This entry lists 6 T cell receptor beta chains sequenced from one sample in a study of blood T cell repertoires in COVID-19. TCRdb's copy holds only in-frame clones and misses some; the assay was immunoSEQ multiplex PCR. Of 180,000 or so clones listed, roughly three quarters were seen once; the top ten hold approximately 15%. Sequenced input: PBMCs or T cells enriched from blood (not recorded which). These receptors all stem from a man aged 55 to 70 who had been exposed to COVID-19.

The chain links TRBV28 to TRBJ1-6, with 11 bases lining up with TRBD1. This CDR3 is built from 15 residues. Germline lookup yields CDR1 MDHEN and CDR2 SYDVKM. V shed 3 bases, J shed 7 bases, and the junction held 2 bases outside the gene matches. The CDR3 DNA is TGTGCCAGCAGTTTGGACAGGGGGCAAAATTCACCCCTCCACTTT. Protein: CASSLDRGQNSPLHF.

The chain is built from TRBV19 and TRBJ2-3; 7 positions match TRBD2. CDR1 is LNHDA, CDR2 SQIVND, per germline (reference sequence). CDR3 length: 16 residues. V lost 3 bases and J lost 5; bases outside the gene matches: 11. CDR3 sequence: CASSMMGGRRGDTQYF. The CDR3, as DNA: TGTGCCAGTAGTATGATGGGCGGGAGACGCGGAGATACGCAGTATTTT.

In DNA form, the CDR3 reads TGTGCCAGCAGGGGAGACAGGACGGGAGAAAAACTGTTTTTT. Its translation is CASRGDRTGEKLFF. The chain couples TRBV28 to TRBJ1-4; TRBD1 is a possible D gene (6 bases). This CDR3 comprises 14 residues. Between the trimmed V and J ends, which lost 6 bases and 8 bases, there was a span of 16 bases. The germline CDR1 and CDR2 sequences are MDHEN and SYDVKM.

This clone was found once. Here the CDR3 reads CASSLSGQPYEQYF. The CDR3 nucleotides are TGTGCCAGCAGTTTATCGGGACAGCCGTACGAGCAGTACTTC. The chain is built from TRBV27 and TRBJ2-7, with 7 bases fitting TRBD1. CDR1 is MNHEY and CDR2 is SMNVEV in the germline V gene (reference sequence). The CDR3 spans 14 residues. V lost 0 bases to trimming and J lost 4 bases; unmatched junction nucleotides: 3.

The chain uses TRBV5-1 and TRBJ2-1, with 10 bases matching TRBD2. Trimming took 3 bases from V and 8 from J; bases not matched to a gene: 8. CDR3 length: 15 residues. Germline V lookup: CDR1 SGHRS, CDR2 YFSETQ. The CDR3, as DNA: TGCGCCAGCAGCTACCCTAGCGGGAGCTTAGATGAGCAGTTCTTC. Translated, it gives CASSYPSGSLDEQFF.

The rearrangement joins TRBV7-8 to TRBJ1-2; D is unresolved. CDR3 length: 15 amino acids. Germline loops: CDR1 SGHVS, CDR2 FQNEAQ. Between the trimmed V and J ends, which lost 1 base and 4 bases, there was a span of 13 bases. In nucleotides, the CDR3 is TGTGCCAGCAGCTTAGTTTTTGCGGGGTCCTATGGCTACACCTTC. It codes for CASSLVFAGSYGYTF.